These T cell receptor beta chains were read from a single sample in a study of blood T cell repertoires in COVID-19. This table comes from immunoSEQ multiplex PCR, and its TCRdb copy is limited to in-frame clones, with some not included. The sample holds approximately 300,000 clones, around 90% seen once. Material: peripheral blood. Receptors were obtained from a woman younger than 45 with COVID-19, enrolled during active disease. Each CDR3 is given with its conserved first and last residue. D genes are given only for firm matches. A row's size may be missing; if present it is once, few, many or a size class.

clone_size	v_call	d_call	j_call	cdr3_aa	cdr3_nt
.	TRBV6-6	.	TRBJ1-5	CASGFGAADGWPQHF	TGTGCCAGCGGGTTTGGGGCGGCCGACGGTTGGCCCCAGCATTTT
.	TRBV4-1	.	TRBJ2-2	CASSQVGQGTGELFF	TGCGCCAGCAGCCAAGTAGGGCAGGGGACCGGGGAGCTGTTTTTT
.	TRBV6-5	.	TRBJ1-1	CASSPTGDLGAEAFF	TGTGCCAGCAGTCCAACCGGGGACTTGGGCGCTGAAGCTTTCTTT
once	TRBV7-9	TRBD1	TRBJ2-2	CASSPRAGQGRTGELFF	TGTGCCAGCAGTCCCCGCGCGGGACAGGGAAGAACCGGGGAGCTGTTTTTT
.	TRBV7-9	.	TRBJ2-7	CASTLGDYEQYF	TGTGCCAGCACCCTCGGGGACTACGAGCAGTACTTC
.	TRBV9	TRBD1	TRBJ2-2	CASSVGFRDRGSGELFF	TGTGCCAGCAGCGTAGGTTTCCGGGACAGGGGATCCGGGGAGCTGTTTTTT
.	TRBV11-2	TRBD2	TRBJ2-1	CASSPGLADYNEQFF	TGTGCCAGCAGCCCTGGACTAGCGGACTACAATGAGCAGTTCTTC
.	TRBV2	TRBD2	TRBJ2-1	CASSSGTSSYNEQFF	TGTGCCAGCAGCTCCGGGACTAGCTCCTACAATGAGCAGTTCTTC
.	TRBV7-9	.	TRBJ2-7	CASSVDIYEQYF	TGTGCCAGCAGCGTGGACATTTACGAGCAGTACTTC
.	TRBV29-1	.	TRBJ1-2	CSVGVGATNYGYTF	TGCAGCGTTGGCGTGGGGGCAACTAACTATGGCTACACCTTC
.	TRBV6-2/TRBV6-3	TRBD2	TRBJ2-5	CASSLTSAQETQYF	TGTGCCAGCAGTCTGACTAGCGCACAAGAGACCCAGTACTTC
.	TRBV11-3	TRBD2	TRBJ2-7	CASSTGRSTDEQYF	TGTGCCAGCAGCACCGGGAGGAGCACCGACGAGCAGTACTTC
.	TRBV2	.	TRBJ2-7	CASSELAVTYEQYF	TGTGCCAGCAGTGAATTAGCGGTCACCTACGAGCAGTACTTC
once	TRBV14	.	TRBJ1-1	CATSYRTTEAFF	TGTGCCACCTCTTATCGGACTACTGAAGCTTTCTTT
.	TRBV30	.	TRBJ1-1	CAWKGRGWGRVNTEAFF	TGTGCCTGGAAAGGTAGGGGCTGGGGGCGCGTGAACACTGAAGCTTTCTTT
.	TRBV9	TRBD2	TRBJ2-7	CASSAGLALSEQYF	TGTGCCAGCAGCGCCGGACTAGCGTTGAGCGAGCAGTACTTC
.	TRBV10-2	TRBD2	TRBJ2-7	CASSELAKSSYEQYF	TGCGCCAGCAGTGAACTAGCGAAAAGCTCCTACGAGCAGTACTTC
few	TRBV15	TRBD1	TRBJ1-2	CATSETGGAGGGYTF	TGTGCCACCTCGGAGACAGGGGGCGCTGGGGGTGGCTACACCTTC
.	TRBV7-2	.	TRBJ2-7	CASSLEGLAYEQYF	TGTGCCAGCAGCTTAGAGGGCCTAGCTTACGAGCAGTACTTC
.	TRBV2	TRBD1	TRBJ2-3	CASSRDSNADTQYF	TGTGCCAGCAGCCGGGACAGTAATGCAGATACGCAGTATTTT
.	TRBV27	TRBD2	TRBJ2-5	CASRALGSGIYETQYF	TGTGCCAGCCGTGCCCTCGGTAGCGGGATTTATGAGACCCAGTACTTC
.	TRBV28	TRBD1	TRBJ1-5	CASRNKEVDRWDSNQPQHF	TGTGCCAGCAGAAATAAGGAGGTGGACAGGTGGGACAGCAATCAGCCCCAGCATTTT
.	TRBV5-1	.	TRBJ2-1	CASSVSLTGEQFF	TGCGCCAGCAGCGTCTCCCTTACAGGTGAGCAGTTCTTC
.	TRBV7-9	TRBD2	TRBJ2-5	CASSTRLAGVLETQYF	TGTGCCAGCAGCACAAGACTAGCGGGAGTTCTAGAGACCCAGTACTTC
.	TRBV6-5	TRBD1	TRBJ2-7	CASNRDREGEQYF	TGTGCCAGCAACCGGGACAGGGAGGGCGAGCAGTACTTC
.	TRBV4-1	TRBD1	TRBJ1-2	CASSPLGQGNGYTF	TGCGCCAGCAGCCCCCTGGGACAGGGGAACGGCTACACCTTC
.	TRBV2	TRBD2	TRBJ2-7	CASTPSGGYEQYF	TGTGCCAGCACTCCTAGCGGGGGCTACGAGCAGTACTTC
.	TRBV7-6	TRBD2	TRBJ2-2	CASSTTSGNTGELFF	TGTGCCAGCAGCACGACTAGCGGGAACACCGGGGAGCTGTTTTTT
.	TRBV6-6	.	TRBJ1-1	CASSYGGAPNTEAFF	TGTGCCAGCAGTTACGGGGGGGCTCCGAACACTGAAGCTTTCTTT
.	TRBV6-6	TRBD2	TRBJ2-2	CASLLSGSRTGELFF	TGTGCCAGCCTTCTCAGCGGGAGCAGAACCGGGGAGCTGTTTTTT
.	TRBV18	TRBD1	TRBJ1-4	CASSPSRDRGEKLFF	TGTGCCAGCTCTCCTTCACGGGACAGGGGTGAAAAACTGTTTTTT
.	TRBV7-2	.	TRBJ1-5	CASSLSGNGQPQHF	TGTGCCAGCAGCTTATCAGGGAACGGTCAGCCCCAGCATTTT
.	TRBV5-1	.	TRBJ2-2	CASELGGTNTGELFF	TGCGCCAGCGAACTTGGGGGGACGAACACCGGGGAGCTGTTTTTT
once	TRBV12-3/TRBV12-4	.	TRBJ2-7	CASSLSSEQYF	TGTGCCAGCAGTTTGAGTAGTGAGCAGTACTTC
.	TRBV27	.	TRBJ2-2	CASSLSWTAGELFF	TGTGCCAGCAGTTTATCGTGGACAGCCGGGGAGCTGTTTTTT
.	TRBV12-3/TRBV12-4	.	TRBJ2-7	CASSSASEQYF	TGTGCCAGCAGTTCCGCGAGCGAGCAGTACTTC
.	TRBV24-1	.	TRBJ2-1	CATSDLIGSYFF	TGTGCCACCAGTGATTTGATCGGGAGCTACTTCTTC
.	TRBV19	.	TRBJ1-1	CASSIGAGGGTEAFF	TGTGCCAGTAGTATAGGGGCAGGAGGAGGAACTGAAGCTTTCTTT
.	TRBV10-1	.	TRBJ2-3	CASSPGALDTQYF	TGCGCCAGCAGTCCGGGAGCGTTGGATACGCAGTATTTT
.	TRBV6-5	.	TRBJ2-2	CATTRNTGELFF	TGTGCCACCACACGGAACACCGGGGAGCTGTTTTTT
.	TRBV7-9	.	TRBJ2-7	CASSLHLQGIYEQYF	TGTGCCAGCAGCTTACATTTGCAGGGCATCTACGAGCAGTACTTC
.	TRBV28	.	TRBJ2-5	CASTWGRDQETQYF	TGTGCCAGCACCTGGGGCCGGGACCAAGAGACCCAGTACTTC
.	TRBV15	.	TRBJ1-2	CATSRDGTASLYGYTF	TGTGCCACCAGCAGAGACGGGACTGCCAGCCTCTATGGCTACACCTTC
.	TRBV6-1	TRBD1	TRBJ1-1	CASSEAGQGVTEAFF	TGTGCCAGCAGTGAGGCGGGACAGGGGGTCACTGAAGCTTTCTTT
.	TRBV4-1	.	TRBJ2-7	CASSQASSSYEQYF	TGCGCCAGCAGCCAGGCCTCATCGTCCTACGAGCAGTACTTC
.	TRBV2	TRBD1	TRBJ1-6	CASSPDRVTPLHF	TGTGCCAGCAGTCCCGACAGGGTGACACCCCTCCACTTT
.	TRBV19	.	TRBJ1-5	CASSREGRNQPQHF	TGTGCCAGTAGCCGGGAGGGGAGGAATCAGCCCCAGCATTTT
.	TRBV3-1/TRBV3-2	TRBD2	TRBJ2-3	CASSRAGEDTQYF	TGTGCCAGCAGCCGAGCGGGAGAGGATACGCAGTATTTT
.	TRBV2	TRBD2	TRBJ2-5	CASSELRLAGKETQYF	TGTGCCAGCAGTGAACTTCGACTAGCGGGCAAAGAGACCCAGTACTTC
.	TRBV3-1/TRBV3-2	.	TRBJ2-5	CASSHTSKETQYF	TGTGCCAGCAGCCATACTAGCAAAGAGACCCAGTACTTC
.	TRBV10-3	.	TRBJ2-7	CAISFDSNAYEQYF	TGTGCCATCAGTTTCGACTCTAACGCCTACGAGCAGTACTTC